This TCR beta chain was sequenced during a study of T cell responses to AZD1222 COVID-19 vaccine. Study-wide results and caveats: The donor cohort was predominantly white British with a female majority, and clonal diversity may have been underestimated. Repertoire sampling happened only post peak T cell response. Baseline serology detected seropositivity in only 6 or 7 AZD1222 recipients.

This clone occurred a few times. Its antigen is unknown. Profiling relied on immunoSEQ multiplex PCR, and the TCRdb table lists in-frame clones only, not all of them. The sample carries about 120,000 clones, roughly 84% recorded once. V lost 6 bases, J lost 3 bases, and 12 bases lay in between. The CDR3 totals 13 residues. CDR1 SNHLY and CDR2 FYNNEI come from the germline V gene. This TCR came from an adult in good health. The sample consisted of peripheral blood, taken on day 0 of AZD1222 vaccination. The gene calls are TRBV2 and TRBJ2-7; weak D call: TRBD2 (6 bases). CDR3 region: CASRLGSGYEQYF. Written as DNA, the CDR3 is TGTGCCAGCAGATTGGGTAGCGGCTACGAGCAGTACTTC.